Reported below is one T cell receptor beta chain. Sequencing was performed with immunoSEQ multiplex PCR; in TCRdb, only in-frame clones are kept and a portion is missing. The table shows a few hundred thousand clones, with 70% to 90% occurring only once. The data were obtained in a study of blood T cell repertoires in COVID-19. Trimming removed 2 bases from V and 2 bases from J, with 6 bases in between. The CDR3 totals 13 residues. The V gene's germline CDR1 is KGHSH and CDR2 LQKENI. This rearrangement joins TRBV18 to TRBJ2-5; D is perhaps TRBD2 (5 bases). The clonotype comes from a woman in her 30s with active or convalescent COVID-19. Source material: peripheral blood. CDR3 bases: TGTGCCAGCTCACCAAGGAGGCAAGAGACCCAGTACTTC. Its translation is CASSPRRQETQYF. Drawing the rest from reference TRBV18 and TRBJ2-5, the complete variable domain is NAGVMQNPRHLVRRRGQEARLRCSPMKGHSHVYWYRQLPEEGLKFMVYLQKENIIDESGMPKERFSAEFPKEGPSILRIQQVVRGDSAAYFCASSPRRQETQYFGPGTRLLVL.